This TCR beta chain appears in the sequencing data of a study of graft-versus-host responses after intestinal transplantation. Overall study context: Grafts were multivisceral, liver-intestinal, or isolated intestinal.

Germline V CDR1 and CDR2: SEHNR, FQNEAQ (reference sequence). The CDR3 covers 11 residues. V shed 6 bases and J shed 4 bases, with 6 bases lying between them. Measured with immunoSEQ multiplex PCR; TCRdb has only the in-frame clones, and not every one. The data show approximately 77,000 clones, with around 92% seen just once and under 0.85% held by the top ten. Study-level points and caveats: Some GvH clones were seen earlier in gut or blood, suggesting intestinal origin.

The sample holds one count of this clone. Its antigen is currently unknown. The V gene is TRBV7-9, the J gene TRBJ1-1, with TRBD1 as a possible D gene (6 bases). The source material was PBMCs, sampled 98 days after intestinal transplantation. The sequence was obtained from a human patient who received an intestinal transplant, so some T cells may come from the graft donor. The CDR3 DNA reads TGTGCCAGCAGGGACAGCACTGAAGCTTTCTTT. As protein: CASRDSTEAFF.